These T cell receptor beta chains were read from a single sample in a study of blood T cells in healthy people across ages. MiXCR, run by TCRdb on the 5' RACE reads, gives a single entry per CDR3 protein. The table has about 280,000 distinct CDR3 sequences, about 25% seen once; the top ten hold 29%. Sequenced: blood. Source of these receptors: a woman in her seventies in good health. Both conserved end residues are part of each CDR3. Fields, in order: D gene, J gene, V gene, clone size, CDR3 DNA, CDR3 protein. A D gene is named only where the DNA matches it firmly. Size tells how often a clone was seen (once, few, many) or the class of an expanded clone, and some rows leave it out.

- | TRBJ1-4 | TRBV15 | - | TGTGCCACCAGCAGAGTGGACAGCAGTAATGAAAAACTGTTTTTT | CATSRVDSSNEKLFF
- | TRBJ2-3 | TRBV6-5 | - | TGTGCCAGCAGGCGCGGAGTCACAGATACGCAGTATTTT | CASRRGVTDTQYF
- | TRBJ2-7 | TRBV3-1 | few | TGTGCCAGCAGCCAAACCTTAAGAGGGGGTTCCGAGCAGTACTTC | CASSQTLRGGSEQYF
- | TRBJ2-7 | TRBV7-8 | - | TGTGCCAGCAGCCCAGATAGTGACGAGCAGTACTTC | CASSPDSDEQYF
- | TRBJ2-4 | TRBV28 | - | TGTGCCAGCAGTTTATCGGGGCACGTTAAAAACATTCAGTACTTC | CASSLSGHVKNIQYF
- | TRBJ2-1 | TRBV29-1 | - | TGCAGCGCCCGAAGGGGAGGGGGGGTCCACAATGAGCAGTTCTTC | CSARRGGGVHNEQFF
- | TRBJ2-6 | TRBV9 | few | TGTGCCAGCAGCCCTCTTTTACCTGGGGCCAACGTCCTGACTTTC | CASSPLLPGANVLTF
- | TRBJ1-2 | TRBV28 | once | TGTGCCAGCAGGAGACAGACCTATGGCTACACCTTC | CASRRQTYGYTF
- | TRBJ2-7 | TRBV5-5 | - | TGTGCCAGCAGCATAGGGGCAGGCGCCTACGAGCAGTACTTC | CASSIGAGAYEQYF
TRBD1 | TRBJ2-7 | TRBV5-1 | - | TGCGCCAGCAGCGATCGGGACAGCACCTACGAGCAGTACTTC | CASSDRDSTYEQYF
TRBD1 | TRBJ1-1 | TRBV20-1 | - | TGCAGTGCTTGGACAGGGGACACTGAAGCTTTCTTT | CSAWTGDTEAFF
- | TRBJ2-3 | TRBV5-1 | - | TGCGCCAGCAGCTCGACAGTCACAGATACGCAGTATTTT | CASSSTVTDTQYF
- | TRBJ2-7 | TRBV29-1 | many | TGCAGCGCGTCTGGGCAGGGTGACTACGAGCAGTACTTC | CSASGQGDYEQYF
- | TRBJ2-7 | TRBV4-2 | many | TGTGCCAGCAGCCAAGTTGCGGATACCGGGACCAGAAGCGCCTACGAGCAGTACTTC | CASSQVADTGTRSAYEQYF
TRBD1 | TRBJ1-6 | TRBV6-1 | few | TGTGCCAGCAGTGCGGACAGGAATAATTCACCCCTCCACTTT | CASSADRNNSPLHF
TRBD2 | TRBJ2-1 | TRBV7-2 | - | TGTGCCAGCAGCTTATCGGGCGGGGGGTACAATGAGCAGTTCTTC | CASSLSGGGYNEQFF
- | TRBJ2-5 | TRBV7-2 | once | TGTGCCAGCAGCGTTATCGGGGAGACCCAGTACTTC | CASSVIGETQYF
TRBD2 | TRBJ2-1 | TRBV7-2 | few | TGTGCCAGCAGCTCCGCTGTAACTAGCGGGGGGTACAATGAGCAGTTCTTC | CASSSAVTSGGYNEQFF